Shown below are 10 T cell receptor beta chains from a single sample sequenced in a study of naive and memory T cell subsets. Both TRBC1 and TRBC2 were covered by a beta constant-region primer of two equimolar oligonucleotides. TCRdb itself ran the UMI-ligation and nested PCR reads through MiXCR, one entry per CDR3 protein. The repertoire holds around 30,000 distinct CDR3 sequences, with roughly 10% as singletons. Sequenced: effector memory CD4+ T cells from blood. The subset here: effector memory, CD45RA- CD27-. The receptors originated from a human donor in good health.

In this sample, this clonotype is medium-sized. The V gene is TRBV6-1, the J gene TRBJ2-4; weak D call: TRBD1 (6 bases). V lost 5 bases and J lost 3, with 23 bases in between. The V gene's germline CDR1 is MNHNS and CDR2 SASEGT. This CDR3 spans 18 amino acids. CDR3 in amino acids: CASSFSASATGSKNIQYF. The CDR3 bases are TGTGCCAGCAGTTTCTCAGCATCCGCCACAGGGAGCAAAAACATTCAGTACTTC.

J is TRBJ2-5 and V is TRBV7-6; TRBD2 agrees at 10 bases. J was trimmed by 4 bases and V by 5 bases; bases with no gene match: 13. CDR1 SGHVS and CDR2 FNYEAQ come from the germline V gene. The CDR3 has 17 amino acids. The CDR3 bases are TGTGCCAGCAGCCCCCAGACCGGGACTAGCGTTCGAGAGACCCAGTACTTC. It codes for CASSPQTGTSVRETQYF.

V and J are TRBV18 and TRBJ1-1; D is possibly TRBD1 (6 bases). V was shortened by 2 bases and J by 5 bases, with 9 bases between the two germline ends. Germline V gives CDR1 KGHSH, CDR2 LQKENI. The CDR3 is 13 amino acids. The CDR3 nucleotides read TGTGCCAGCTCACCATCGACAGGAACTGAAGCTTTCTTT. Residues: CASSPSTGTEAFF.

This clonotype occurred a few times. V and J are TRBV5-6 and TRBJ2-3; 7 nucleotides agree with TRBD2. The V segment lost 3 bases and the J segment 2 bases; nucleotides outside the gene matches: 12. The CDR3 contains 17 residues. Germline CDR1 reads SGHDT; CDR2 reads YYEEEE. The CDR3 DNA is TGTGCCAGCAGCTCCGCGGAGCGGGGTTATCACACAGATACGCAGTATTTT. Its translation is CASSSAERGYHTDTQYF.

The chain has TRBV20-1 and TRBJ1-5, with TRBD1 matching 9 bases. Germline assignment: CDR1 DFQATT and CDR2 SNEGSKA (reference sequence). The CDR3 has 14 residues. Trimming removed 6 bases from V and 7 bases from J; junction bases left unmatched: 10. The CDR3 reads CSAPGTGSEQPQHF. The CDR3 bases are TGCAGTGCCCCCGGGACAGGGTCTGAACAGCCCCAGCATTTT.

This clonotype was counted between two and nine times. This rearrangement joins TRBV6-2 or TRBV6-3 to TRBJ2-2, with 9 bases identical to TRBD1. The CDR3 totals 13 residues. Trimming took 10 bases from V and 7 from J; bases not matched to a gene: 7. Per the germline V gene, CDR1 is MNHEY and CDR2 is SVGEGT. The CDR3 nucleotides read TGTGCCATCTCGGGACAGGGAGGCGGGGAGCTGTTTTTT. Translation gives CAISGQGGGELFF.

This clonotype has a count of ten or more. The chain has TRBV29-1 and TRBJ2-7, with a tentative D call TRBD2 (5 bases). Germline CDR1 SQVTM, CDR2 ANQGSEA. CDR3 length equals 12 residues. Between the trimmed V and J ends, which lost 4 bases and 4 bases, there was a span of 11 bases. CDR3: CSVAFPGYEQYF. The CDR3 bases are TGCAGCGTTGCGTTCCCGGGGTACGAGCAGTACTTC.

This clonotype was seen a few times. The rearrangement links TRBV7-9 to TRBJ1-5; D gene uncertain. Germline V CDR1 and CDR2: SEHNR, FQNEAQ (reference sequence). CDR3 length: 15 residues. Between the trimmed V and J ends, which lost 5 bases and 0 bases, there was a span of 11 bases. CDR3 loop: CASSPSENSNQPQHF. The CDR3 nucleotides are TGTGCCAGCAGCCCCTCAGAAAATAGCAATCAGCCCCAGCATTTT. The whole variable domain, remainder taken from reference TRBV7-9 and TRBJ1-5, is DTGVSQNPRHKITKRGQNVTFRCDPISEHNRLYWYRQTLGQGPEFLTYFQNEAQLEKSRLLSDRFSAERPKGSFSTLEIQRTEQGDSAMYLCASSPSENSNQPQHFGDGTRLSIL.

Many counts were recorded for this clonotype. V and J are TRBV20-1 and TRBJ1-5; a weak D match, TRBD1 (5 bases). The germline V gene has CDR1 DFQATT and CDR2 SNEGSKA (reference sequence). Trimming left V 4 bases short and J 5 bases short, with 18 bases between. The CDR3 totals 15 residues. This CDR3 reads CSATGTGRTYQPQHF. The DNA for the CDR3 is TGCAGTGCTACAGGAACGGGACGGACCTATCAGCCCCAGCATTTT.

In this sample, this clonotype turned up many times. The chain links TRBV12-3 or TRBV12-4 to TRBJ2-7; TRBD2 matches 8 bases. The CDR3 runs 13 residues. V dropped 3 bases and J dropped 3; count of bases not matched to a gene: 1. The chain's CDR3 is CASSFREGYEQYF. The CDR3 coding sequence is TGTGCCAGCAGTTTTCGGGAGGGCTACGAGCAGTACTTC.